What follows are 9 T cell receptor beta chains derived from one specimen sequenced in a study of cytomegalovirus exposure and HLA in healthy donors. A multiplex PCR was run with 60 Vbeta primers and 13 Jbeta primers. Assay: immunoSEQ multiplex PCR; the TCRdb copy retains only in-frame clones and omits some. The sample lists approximately 100,000 clones, 9.4% occurring once. Source material: PBMCs. These TCRs come from a man aged 45-65 years in good health and CMV-seropositive.

This clone was seen more than once but under ten times. The V gene is TRBV7-8, the J gene TRBJ1-5; no reliable D call. Germline assignment: CDR1 SGHVS and CDR2 FQNEAQ. The CDR3 loop spans 13 amino acids. Trimming took off 1 base at V and 9 bases at J, with 10 bases between the two ends. Here the CDR3 reads CASSLGSGRPQHF. As DNA, the CDR3 is TGTGCCAGCAGCTTAGGGTCGGGTCGGCCCCAGCATTTT.

This clone was detected a few times. The chain has TRBV28 and TRBJ1-2; D is ambiguous. Trimming removed 3 bases from V and 2 bases from J, with 7 bases in between. Germline assignment: CDR1 MDHEN and CDR2 SYDVKM. This CDR3 is built from 13 residues. The CDR3 DNA reads as TGTGCCAGCAGTTTGACTACGAACTATGGCTACACCTTC. It encodes CASSLTTNYGYTF.

This clone occurred a few times. This sequence joins TRBV27 and TRBJ1-6; no reliable D call. Germline lookup yields CDR1 MNHEY and CDR2 SMNVEV (reference sequence). V lost 4 bases and J 9 bases, leaving 7 bases between the germline ends. The CDR3 covers 12 residues. Here the CDR3 DNA reads TGTGCCAGCAGTTGGAGCGGTTCACCCCTCCACTTT. Its protein product is CASSWSGSPLHF.

This clone occurred a few times. This rearrangement joins TRBV6-4 to TRBJ2-2; no reliable D call. Trimming took off 2 bases at V and 4 bases at J, with 11 bases between the two ends. CDR1 is MRHNA, CDR2 SNTAGT, per germline. CDR3 length: 15 residues. The CDR3 region has the DNA TGTGCCAGCAGTGACCCCTACACGGGCACCGGGGAGCTGTTTTTT. Residues: CASSDPYTGTGELFF.

The table lists this clone with a few counts. The rearrangement links TRBV28 to TRBJ2-1; 12 positions agree with TRBD2. The trim removed 3 bases at V and 9 bases at J, leaving 12 bases unmatched. The CDR3 totals 17 residues. The germline CDR1 and CDR2 sequences are MDHEN and SYDVKM. This CDR3 is CASSFPLRLAGGVEQFF. DNA of the CDR3: TGTGCCAGCAGTTTCCCCCTGAGGCTAGCGGGAGGGGTTGAGCAGTTCTTC.

This clone was picked up a small number of times. This sequence joins TRBV9 and TRBJ2-2, with D possibly being TRBD1 (6 bases). Trimming removed 0 bases from V and 4 bases from J, with 13 bases in between. The CDR3 is 16 residues long. Germline CDR1 and CDR2: SGDLS and YYNGEE. CDR3 amino acids: CASSVDPHRATGELFF. The DNA of the CDR3 is TGTGCCAGCAGCGTAGACCCTCACAGGGCCACCGGGGAGCTGTTTTTT.

The chain joins TRBV19 to TRBJ1-3; 7 bases match TRBD1. V was clipped by 6 bases and J by 2 bases; unmatched bases: 13. CDR3 length: 17 amino acids. Germline loops: CDR1 LNHDA, CDR2 SQIVND (reference sequence). In nucleotides, the CDR3 is TGTGCCAGTAGCACCGCCCGACAGGGCCAACCTGGAAACACCATATATTTT. This encodes CASSTARQGQPGNTIYF. Based on the CDR3 plus reference TRBV19 and TRBJ1-3, the full variable domain is DGGITQSPKYLFRKEGQNVTLSCEQNLNHDAMYWYRQDPGQGLRLIYYSQIVNDFQKGDIAEGYSVSREKKESFPLTVTSAQKNPTAFYLCASSTARQGQPGNTIYFGEGSWLTVV.

This chain links TRBV27 with TRBJ1-5; the match to TRBD1 covers 7 bases. The V segment lost 6 bases and the J segment 5 bases; nucleotides outside the gene matches: 10. Germline V CDR1 and CDR2: MNHEY, SMNVEV (reference sequence). The CDR3 is 15 amino acids. The chain's CDR3 is CASSLTGTFDQPQHF. CDR3 sequence (DNA): TGTGCCAGCAGCCTGACAGGGACGTTCGATCAGCCCCAGCATTTT.

The chain is built from TRBV2 and TRBJ2-7; D uncertain. There are 11 residues in the CDR3. CDR1 is SNHLY, CDR2 FYNNEI, per germline. With 10 bases removed from V and 3 bases from J, the gap between germline ends came to 10 bases. CDR3 nucleotide sequence: TGTGCCATCGTTAGCAACTACGAGCAGTACTTC. Amino acids: CAIVSNYEQYF.